These T cell receptor beta chains were read from a single sample in a study of somatic mutations in cytotoxic T cells in rheumatoid arthritis. Method: immunoSEQ multiplex PCR; TCRdb's copy keeps in-frame clones and lacks some. Seen here are 2,000 to 3,000 clones, roughly 76% observed once, and the top ten hold roughly 43%. The sequenced sample was CD8+ T cells sorted from blood. These receptors were collected from a woman aged 40 to 55 with rheumatoid arthritis. Both conserved end residues are part of each CDR3. D genes are given only for firm matches. Size tells how often a clone was seen (once, few, many) or the class of an expanded clone, and some rows leave it out.

j_call: TRBJ2-7
d_call: TRBD1
clone_size: once
v_call: TRBV28
cdr3_nt: TGTGCCAGCAGCCAAATCCGGGACAGGGGCCCCCACGAGCAGTACTTC
cdr3_aa: CASSQIRDRGPHEQYF

j_call: TRBJ1-1
d_call: .
clone_size: .
v_call: TRBV4-1
cdr3_nt: TGCGCCAGCAGCCAAGTGCGCGGCGGGAACACTGAAGCTTTCTTT
cdr3_aa: CASSQVRGGNTEAFF

j_call: TRBJ2-7
d_call: TRBD1
clone_size: .
v_call: TRBV7-9
cdr3_nt: TGTGCCAGCAGCTCGACAGGGGCCCCTTACGAGCAGTACTTC
cdr3_aa: CASSSTGAPYEQYF

j_call: TRBJ2-3
d_call: .
clone_size: .
v_call: TRBV6-4
cdr3_nt: TGTGCCAGCAGTGACGGAAAGGAGACAGATACGCAGTATTTT
cdr3_aa: CASSDGKETDTQYF

j_call: TRBJ1-6
d_call: .
clone_size: .
v_call: TRBV28
cdr3_nt: TGTGCCAGCAGTCCCTCTGGAGGGGCGAGCTCCTATAATTCACCCCTCCACTTT
cdr3_aa: CASSPSGGASSYNSPLHF

j_call: TRBJ1-2
d_call: .
clone_size: .
v_call: TRBV13
cdr3_nt: TGTGCCAGCAGCTTTAGTTCAGGGCTGGAGGGCTACACCTTC
cdr3_aa: CASSFSSGLEGYTF

j_call: TRBJ2-1
d_call: TRBD1
clone_size: .
v_call: TRBV14
cdr3_nt: TGTGCCAGCAGCCCGGGACAGGCCTCCTACAATGAGCAGTTCTTC
cdr3_aa: CASSPGQASYNEQFF

j_call: TRBJ2-2
d_call: TRBD1
clone_size: .
v_call: TRBV27
cdr3_nt: TGTGCCAGCAGTTCCTCGGACAGGGGGCTCACCGGGGAGCTGTTTTTT
cdr3_aa: CASSSSDRGLTGELFF

j_call: TRBJ2-7
d_call: .
clone_size: .
v_call: TRBV7-9
cdr3_nt: TGTGCCAGCAGCTTTGACAGCTCCTACGAGCAGTACTTC
cdr3_aa: CASSFDSSYEQYF

j_call: TRBJ2-3
d_call: TRBD2
clone_size: .
v_call: TRBV6-1
cdr3_nt: TGTGCCAGCAGTGAAATCGCGGGAGTTATTACAGATACGCAGTATTTT
cdr3_aa: CASSEIAGVITDTQYF

j_call: TRBJ2-7
d_call: .
clone_size: .
v_call: TRBV7-3
cdr3_nt: TGTGCCAGCAGCTCCGGCGTGACAGCCTACGAGCAGTACTTC
cdr3_aa: CASSSGVTAYEQYF

j_call: TRBJ2-2
d_call: TRBD1
clone_size: .
v_call: TRBV6-1
cdr3_nt: TGTGCCAGCATTGGTGGGACAGGGGACACCGGGGAGCTGTTTTTT
cdr3_aa: CASIGGTGDTGELFF

j_call: TRBJ2-6
d_call: .
clone_size: few
v_call: TRBV27
cdr3_nt: TGTGCCAGCAGTCCCGGGGGAGCTGGGGCCAACGTCCTGACTTTC
cdr3_aa: CASSPGGAGANVLTF

j_call: TRBJ2-5
d_call: TRBD1
clone_size: once
v_call: TRBV11-3
cdr3_nt: TGTGCCAGCAGCTTAGGGACAGGGGACCATCAAGAGACCCAGTACTTC
cdr3_aa: CASSLGTGDHQETQYF

j_call: TRBJ2-1
d_call: TRBD2
clone_size: few
v_call: TRBV4-1
cdr3_nt: TGCGCCAGCAGCCAAGGGACGGGGGGGGAATACAATGAGCAGTTCTTC
cdr3_aa: CASSQGTGGEYNEQFF

j_call: TRBJ2-7
d_call: .
clone_size: once
v_call: TRBV5-4
cdr3_nt: TGTGCCAGCAGCGCCCGGGACACCTTAAAGGACGAGCAGTACTTC
cdr3_aa: CASSARDTLKDEQYF

j_call: TRBJ2-2
d_call: TRBD2
clone_size: .
v_call: TRBV4-3
cdr3_nt: TGCGCCAGCAGCCGAGTTAGCGGGGGGGCCGACGGGGAGCTGTTTTTT
cdr3_aa: CASSRVSGGADGELFF

j_call: TRBJ2-1
d_call: .
clone_size: .
v_call: TRBV7-9
cdr3_nt: TGTGCCAGCAGCTTAGACCCCGTGCAAGCTAACAATGAGCAGTTCTTC
cdr3_aa: CASSLDPVQANNEQFF

j_call: TRBJ2-7
d_call: .
clone_size: few
v_call: TRBV4-3
cdr3_nt: TGCGCCAGCAGCCAAGAACAGGCCAGCTCCTACGAGCAGTACTTC
cdr3_aa: CASSQEQASSYEQYF

j_call: TRBJ1-2
d_call: TRBD1
clone_size: .
v_call: TRBV6-5
cdr3_nt: TGTGCCAGCAGCCGGACAGGGAAAGATGGCTACACCTTC
cdr3_aa: CASSRTGKDGYTF

j_call: TRBJ2-7
d_call: .
clone_size: .
v_call: TRBV5-5
cdr3_nt: TGTGCCAGCAGCTTGTGGGGGAGCGGGTACTACGAGCAGTACTTC
cdr3_aa: CASSLWGSGYYEQYF

j_call: TRBJ2-1
d_call: TRBD2
clone_size: .
v_call: TRBV5-4
cdr3_nt: TGTGCCAGCAGCTCACCCGGGACTAGCGGGAGGGACTACAATGAGCAGTTCTTC
cdr3_aa: CASSSPGTSGRDYNEQFF

j_call: TRBJ2-7
d_call: TRBD1
clone_size: .
v_call: TRBV5-4
cdr3_nt: TGCGCCAGCAGCCAAGCGTGGACAGGCACCTACGAGCAGTACTTC
cdr3_aa: CASSQAWTGTYEQYF

j_call: TRBJ2-1
d_call: TRBD2
clone_size: .
v_call: TRBV12-5
cdr3_nt: TGTGCTAGTGGAAGGACTAGCGGGGGCCCTAATGAGCAGTTCTTC
cdr3_aa: CASGRTSGGPNEQFF

j_call: TRBJ2-6
d_call: TRBD1
clone_size: .
v_call: TRBV9
cdr3_nt: TGTGCCAGCAGCGACAGGGGGCTCGGGGCCAACGTCCTGACTTTC
cdr3_aa: CASSDRGLGANVLTF

j_call: TRBJ2-7
d_call: .
clone_size: .
v_call: TRBV4-3
cdr3_nt: TGCGCCAGCAGTCAAGAACTCGAAAGAGGATACTACGAGCAGTACTTC
cdr3_aa: CASSQELERGYYEQYF